This entry describes one TCR beta chain. Its antigen is undetermined. The data were produced by immunoSEQ multiplex PCR, yet TCRdb's version contains in-frame clones alone and is incomplete. The table has about 120,000 clones, 90% to 95% seen once; the top ten hold around 3%. These data originate in a study of graft-versus-host responses after intestinal transplantation. Across the whole study: Isolated intestinal, liver-intestinal, or multivisceral transplants were what recipients had. All of the recipients had induction that used anti-thymocyte globulin, then tacrolimus and steroids for three to four years.

Broader study findings: Some GvH clones appeared in ileal mucosa or blood before recipient bone marrow. In patients with graft-donor T cell macrochimerism, allograft graft-versus-host to host-versus-graft clonal ratios were high.

The sample consisted of unstimulated CD8+ T cells sorted from spleen or lymph node cells, taken before intestinal transplant. This receptor was taken from a human donor who received an intestinal transplant.

CDR3 amino acids: CASTWGLANEQFF. CDR3 DNA sequence: TGTGCCAGCACCTGGGGACTAGCAAATGAGCAGTTCTTC. This chain links TRBV27 with TRBJ2-1; 9 bases fit TRBD2. V lost 7 bases, J lost 7 bases, and 5 bases stayed unmatched. The V gene's germline CDR1 is MNHEY and CDR2 SMNVEV (reference sequence). The CDR3 consists of 13 residues.